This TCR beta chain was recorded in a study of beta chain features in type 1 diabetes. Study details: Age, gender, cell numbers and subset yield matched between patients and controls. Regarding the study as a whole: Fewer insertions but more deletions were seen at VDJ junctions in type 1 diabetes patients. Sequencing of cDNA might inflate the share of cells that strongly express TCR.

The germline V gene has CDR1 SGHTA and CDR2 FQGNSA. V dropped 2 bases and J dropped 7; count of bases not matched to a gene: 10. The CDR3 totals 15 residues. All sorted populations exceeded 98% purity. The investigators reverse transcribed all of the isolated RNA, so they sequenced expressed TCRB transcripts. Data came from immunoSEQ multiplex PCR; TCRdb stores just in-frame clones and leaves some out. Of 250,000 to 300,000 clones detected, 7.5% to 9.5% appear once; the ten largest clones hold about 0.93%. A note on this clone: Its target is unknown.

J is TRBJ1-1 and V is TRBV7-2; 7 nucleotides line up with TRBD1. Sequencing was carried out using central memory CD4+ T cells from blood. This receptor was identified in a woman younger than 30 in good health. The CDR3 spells CASSLNSGQTNEAFF. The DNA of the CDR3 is TGTGCCAGCAGCTTAAACTCGGGACAGACAAATGAAGCTTTCTTT.